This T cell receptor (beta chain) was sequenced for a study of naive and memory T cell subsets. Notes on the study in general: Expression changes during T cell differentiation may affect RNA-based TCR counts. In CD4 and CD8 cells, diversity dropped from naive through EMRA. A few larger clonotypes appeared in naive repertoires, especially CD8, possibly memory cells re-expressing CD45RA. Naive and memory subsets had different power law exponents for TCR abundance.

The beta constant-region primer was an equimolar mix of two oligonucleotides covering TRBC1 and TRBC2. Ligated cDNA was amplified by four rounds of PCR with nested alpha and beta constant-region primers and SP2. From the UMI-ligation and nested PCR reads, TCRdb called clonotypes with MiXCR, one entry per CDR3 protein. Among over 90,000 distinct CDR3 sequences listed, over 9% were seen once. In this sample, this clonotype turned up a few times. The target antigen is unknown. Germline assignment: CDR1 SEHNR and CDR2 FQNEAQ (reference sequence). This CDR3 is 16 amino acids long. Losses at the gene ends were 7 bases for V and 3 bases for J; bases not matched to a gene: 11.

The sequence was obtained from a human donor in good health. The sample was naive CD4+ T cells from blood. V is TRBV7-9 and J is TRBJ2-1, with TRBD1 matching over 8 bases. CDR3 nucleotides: TGTGCCAGCACACCCCCGGGACAGGAGTTCTACAATGAGCAGTTCTTC. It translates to CASTPPGQEFYNEQFF.